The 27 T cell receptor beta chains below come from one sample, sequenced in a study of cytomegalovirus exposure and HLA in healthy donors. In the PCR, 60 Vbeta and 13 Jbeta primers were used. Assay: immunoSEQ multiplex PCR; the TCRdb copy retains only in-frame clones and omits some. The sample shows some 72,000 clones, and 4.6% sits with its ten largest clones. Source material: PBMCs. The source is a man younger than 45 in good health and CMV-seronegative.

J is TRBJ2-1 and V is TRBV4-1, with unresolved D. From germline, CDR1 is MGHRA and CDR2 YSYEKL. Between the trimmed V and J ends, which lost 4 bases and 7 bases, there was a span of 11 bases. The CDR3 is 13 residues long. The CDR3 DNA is TGCGCCAGCAGCCCGAGTCCCGGGAATGAGCAGTTCTTC. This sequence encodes CASSPSPGNEQFF.

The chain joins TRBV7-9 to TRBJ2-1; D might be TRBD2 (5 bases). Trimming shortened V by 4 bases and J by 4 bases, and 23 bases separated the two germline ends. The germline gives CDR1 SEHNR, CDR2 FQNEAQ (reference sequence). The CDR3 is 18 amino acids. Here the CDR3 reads CASSSSTLGSGNYNEQFF. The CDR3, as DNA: TGTGCCAGCAGCTCCTCGACCCTAGGGAGCGGCAATTACAATGAGCAGTTCTTC.

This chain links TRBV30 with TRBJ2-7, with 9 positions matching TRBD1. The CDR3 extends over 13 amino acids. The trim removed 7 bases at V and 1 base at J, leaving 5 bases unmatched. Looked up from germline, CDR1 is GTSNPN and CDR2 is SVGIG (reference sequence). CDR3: CASATGGSYEQYF. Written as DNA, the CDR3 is TGTGCCTCGGCGACAGGGGGGTCCTACGAGCAGTACTTC.

CDR3 sequence: CATSRVAGRGETQYF. CDR3 sequence (DNA): TGTGCCACCAGCAGAGTGGCAGGGAGGGGGGAGACCCAGTACTTC. V and J are TRBV15 and TRBJ2-5; D may be TRBD2 (7 bases). The V and J ends lost 1 base and 5 bases respectively, with 14 bases between them. Germline V gene sequence: CDR1 LNHNV, CDR2 YYDKDF (reference sequence). The CDR3 runs to 15 residues.

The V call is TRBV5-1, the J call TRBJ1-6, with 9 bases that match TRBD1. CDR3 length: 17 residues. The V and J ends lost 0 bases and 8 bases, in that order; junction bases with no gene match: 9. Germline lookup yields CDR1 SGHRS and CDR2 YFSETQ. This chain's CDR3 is CASSLDNRQGVDSPLHF. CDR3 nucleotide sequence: TGCGCCAGCAGCTTGGATAACCGACAGGGGGTGGATTCACCCCTCCACTTT.

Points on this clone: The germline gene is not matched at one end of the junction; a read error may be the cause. This CDR3 is CASRDYESRPNTGELFF. CDR3 nucleotide sequence: TGTGCCAGCAGGGACTATGAGTCCAGGCCTAACACCGGGGAGCTGTTTTTT. The gene calls are TRBV6-4 and TRBJ2-2, with a tentative D call TRBD2 (6 bases). CDR3 length: 17 amino acids. CDR1 is MRHNA and CDR2 is SNTAGT in the germline V gene.

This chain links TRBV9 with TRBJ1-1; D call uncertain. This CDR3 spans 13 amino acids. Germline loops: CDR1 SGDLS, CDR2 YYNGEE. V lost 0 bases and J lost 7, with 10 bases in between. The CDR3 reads CASSVGGWGEAFF. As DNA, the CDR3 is TGTGCCAGCAGCGTAGGAGGGTGGGGTGAAGCTTTCTTT.

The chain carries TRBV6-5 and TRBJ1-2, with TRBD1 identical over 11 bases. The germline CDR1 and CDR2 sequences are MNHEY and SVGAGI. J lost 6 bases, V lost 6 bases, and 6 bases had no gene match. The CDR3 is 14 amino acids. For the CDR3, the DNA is TGTGCCAGCAGCCTCGGACAGGGGGCGGATGGCTACACCTTC. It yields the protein CASSLGQGADGYTF.

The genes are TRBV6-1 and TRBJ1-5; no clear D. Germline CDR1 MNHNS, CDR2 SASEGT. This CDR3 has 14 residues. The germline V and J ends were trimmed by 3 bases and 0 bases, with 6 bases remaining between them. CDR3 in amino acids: CASSDSISNQPQHF. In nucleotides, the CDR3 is TGTGCCAGCAGTGACTCTATTAGCAATCAGCCCCAGCATTTT.

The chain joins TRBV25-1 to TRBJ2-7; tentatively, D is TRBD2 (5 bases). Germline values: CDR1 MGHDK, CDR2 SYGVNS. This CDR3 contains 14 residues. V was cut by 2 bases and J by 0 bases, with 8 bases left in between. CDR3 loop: CASSEEGSSYEQYF. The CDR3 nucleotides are TGTGCCAGCAGTGAAGAGGGTAGCTCCTACGAGCAGTACTTC.

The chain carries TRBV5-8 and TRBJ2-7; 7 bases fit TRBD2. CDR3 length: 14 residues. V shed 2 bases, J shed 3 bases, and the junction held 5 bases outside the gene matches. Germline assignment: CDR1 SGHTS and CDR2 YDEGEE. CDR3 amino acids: CASSFQRTSYEQYF. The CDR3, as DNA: TGTGCCAGCAGCTTCCAGAGGACTAGCTACGAGCAGTACTTC.

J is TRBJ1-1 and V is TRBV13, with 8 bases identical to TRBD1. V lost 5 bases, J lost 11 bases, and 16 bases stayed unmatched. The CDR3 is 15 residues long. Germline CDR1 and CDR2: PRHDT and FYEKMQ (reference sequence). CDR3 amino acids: CASSTRTGLVEGAFF. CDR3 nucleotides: TGTGCCAGCAGCACGAGGACAGGGTTGGTTGAGGGCGCTTTCTTT.

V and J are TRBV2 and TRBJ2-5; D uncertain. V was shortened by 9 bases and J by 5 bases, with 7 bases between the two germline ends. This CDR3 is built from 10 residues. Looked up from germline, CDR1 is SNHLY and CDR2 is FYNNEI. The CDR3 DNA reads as TGTGCCAGTGAGGTGGAGACCCAGTACTTC. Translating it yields CASEVETQYF.

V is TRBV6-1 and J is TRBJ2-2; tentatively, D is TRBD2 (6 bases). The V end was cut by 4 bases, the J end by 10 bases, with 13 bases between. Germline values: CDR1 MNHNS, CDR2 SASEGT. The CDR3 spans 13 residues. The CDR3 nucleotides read TGTGCCAGCAGTGGTATCAGGGAGGAGGAGCTGTTTTTT. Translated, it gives CASSGIREEELFF.

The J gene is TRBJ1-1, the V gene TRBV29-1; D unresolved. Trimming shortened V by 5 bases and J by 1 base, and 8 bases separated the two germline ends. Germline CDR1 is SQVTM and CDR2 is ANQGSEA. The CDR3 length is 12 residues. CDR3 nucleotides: TGCAGCGTTCTGGAGCCGAACACTGAAGCTTTCTTT. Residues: CSVLEPNTEAFF.

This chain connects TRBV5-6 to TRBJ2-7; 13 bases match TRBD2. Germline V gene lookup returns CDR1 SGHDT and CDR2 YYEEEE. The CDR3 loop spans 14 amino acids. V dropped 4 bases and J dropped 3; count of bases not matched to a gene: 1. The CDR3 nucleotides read TGTGCCAGCAGCGGGACTAGCGGGAACTACGAGCAGTACTTC. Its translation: CASSGTSGNYEQYF. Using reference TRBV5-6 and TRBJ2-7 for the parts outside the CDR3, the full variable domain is DAGVTQSPTHLIKTRGQQVTLRCSPKSGHDTVSWYQQALGQGPQFIFQYYEEEERQRGNFPDRFSGHQFPNYSSELNVNALLLGDSALYLCASSGTSGNYEQYFGPGTRLTVT.

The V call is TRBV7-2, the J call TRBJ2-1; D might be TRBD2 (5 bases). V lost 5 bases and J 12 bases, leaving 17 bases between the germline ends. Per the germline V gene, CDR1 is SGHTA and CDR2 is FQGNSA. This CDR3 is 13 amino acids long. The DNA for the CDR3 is TGTGCCAGCAGCCCTGGACTGGGAGTGGGGCAGTTCTTC. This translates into CASSPGLGVGQFF.

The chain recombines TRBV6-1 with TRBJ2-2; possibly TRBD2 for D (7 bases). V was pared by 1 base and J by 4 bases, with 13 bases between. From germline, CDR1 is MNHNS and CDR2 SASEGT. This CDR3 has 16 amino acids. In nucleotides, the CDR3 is TGTGCCAGCAGTGAAGTTCCGGGGGGCGGCACCGGGGAGCTGTTTTTT. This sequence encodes CASSEVPGGGTGELFF.

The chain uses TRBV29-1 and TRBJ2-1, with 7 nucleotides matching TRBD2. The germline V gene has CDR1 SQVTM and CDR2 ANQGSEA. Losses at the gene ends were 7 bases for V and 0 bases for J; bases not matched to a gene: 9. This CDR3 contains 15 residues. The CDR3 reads CSASPPSGSYNEQFF. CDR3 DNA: TGCAGCGCGTCCCCCCCTAGCGGCTCCTACAATGAGCAGTTCTTC.

The CDR3 region is CAWQGDTNTEAFF. CDR3 nucleotide sequence: TGTGCCTGGCAGGGGGATACGAACACTGAAGCTTTCTTT. This chain links TRBV30 with TRBJ1-1; the match to TRBD1 covers 7 bases. This CDR3 is 13 amino acids long. The trim removed 5 bases at V and 1 base at J, leaving 4 bases unmatched. Germline values: CDR1 GTSNPN, CDR2 SVGIG (reference sequence).

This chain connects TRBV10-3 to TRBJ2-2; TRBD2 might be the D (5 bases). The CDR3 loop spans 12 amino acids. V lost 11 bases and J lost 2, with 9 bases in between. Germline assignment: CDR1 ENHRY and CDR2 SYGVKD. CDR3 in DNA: TGTGCCGCGGGCCTTAACACCGGGGAGCTGTTTTTT. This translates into CAAGLNTGELFF.

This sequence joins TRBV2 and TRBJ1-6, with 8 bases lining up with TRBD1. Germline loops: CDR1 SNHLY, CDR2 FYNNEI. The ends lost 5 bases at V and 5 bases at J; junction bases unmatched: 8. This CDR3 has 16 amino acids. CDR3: CASSQTGDDNNSPLHF. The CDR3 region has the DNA TGTGCCAGCAGTCAGACAGGGGACGACAATAATTCACCCCTCCACTTT.

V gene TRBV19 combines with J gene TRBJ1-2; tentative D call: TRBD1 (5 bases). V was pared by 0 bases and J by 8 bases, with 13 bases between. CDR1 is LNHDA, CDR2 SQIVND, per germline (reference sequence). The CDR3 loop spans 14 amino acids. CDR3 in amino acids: CASSIDGTGQGYTF. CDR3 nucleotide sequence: TGTGCCAGTAGTATAGATGGAACAGGTCAAGGCTACACCTTC.

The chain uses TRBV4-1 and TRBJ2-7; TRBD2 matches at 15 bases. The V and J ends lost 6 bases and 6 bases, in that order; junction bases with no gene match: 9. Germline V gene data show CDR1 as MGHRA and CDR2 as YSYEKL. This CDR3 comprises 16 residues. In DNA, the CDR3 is TGCGCCAGCAGTGGGACTAGCGGGAGGTCCCCCTTCGAGCAGTACTTC. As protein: CASSGTSGRSPFEQYF.

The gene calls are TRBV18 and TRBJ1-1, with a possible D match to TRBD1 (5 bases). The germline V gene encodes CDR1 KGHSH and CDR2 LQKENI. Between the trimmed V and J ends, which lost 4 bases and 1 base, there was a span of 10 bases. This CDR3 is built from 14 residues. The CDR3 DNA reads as TGTGCCAGCTCACTCCTCGACAGGAACACTGAAGCTTTCTTT. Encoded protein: CASSLLDRNTEAFF.

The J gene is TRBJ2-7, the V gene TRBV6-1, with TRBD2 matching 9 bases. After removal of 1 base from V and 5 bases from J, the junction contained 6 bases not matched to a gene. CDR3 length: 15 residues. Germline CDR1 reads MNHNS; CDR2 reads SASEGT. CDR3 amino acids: CASSEVGGGGDEQYF. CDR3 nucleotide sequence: TGTGCCAGCAGTGAAGTGGGCGGGGGGGGCGACGAGCAGTACTTC.

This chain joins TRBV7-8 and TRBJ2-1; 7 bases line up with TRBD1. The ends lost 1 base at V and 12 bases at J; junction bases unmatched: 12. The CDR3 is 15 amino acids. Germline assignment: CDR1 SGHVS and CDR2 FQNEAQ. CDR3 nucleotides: TGTGCCAGCAGCTTAGTAGGATTAGGGGGCCAGGGGCAGTTCTTC. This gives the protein CASSLVGLGGQGQFF.